The sequence of this TCR beta chain was determined in a study of OX40 agonist ivuxolimab in advanced cancers. Study details: Prior anti-PD-1, anti-PD-L1 or anti-CTLA-4 therapy was allowed; around 40% had some.

Here immunoSEQ multiplex PCR was the method, and the copy in TCRdb shows in-frame clones only, minus some. Here the sample spans approximately 86,000 clones, approximately 91% being singletons. V was shortened by 5 bases and J by 0 bases, with 12 bases between the two germline ends. Germline values: CDR1 MDHEN, CDR2 SYDVKM. CDR3 length: 15 residues. The starting material was CD4+ or CD8+ T cells sorted from blood, obtained in a trial of the OX40 agonist ivuxolimab. The source is an adult with an advanced solid tumor such as melanoma, head and neck, liver or kidney cancer. The chain couples TRBV28 to TRBJ2-3, with D unresolved. CDR3 protein: CASSMAGSSTDTQYF. The CDR3 nucleotides are TGTGCCAGCAGTATGGCCGGGTCCAGCACAGATACGCAGTATTTT.